These T cell receptor beta chains were read from a single sample in a study of cytotoxic CD8 clonotypes in ibrutinib-treated CLL. Profiled with immunoSEQ multiplex PCR; TCRdb holds only in-frame clones, not every one. This sample has fewer than 25,000 clones, with about 70% found just once. Sequenced here: PBMCs, sampled after 24 months of ibrutinib treatment. These TCRs come from a human donor with chronic lymphocytic leukemia. CDR3s include the opening cysteine and the closing phenylalanine or tryptophan. The order of the fields is V gene, D gene, J gene, clone size, CDR3 protein, CDR3 DNA. A D gene is named only where the DNA matches it firmly. Clone size is stated in some rows and not others, as once, few, many or a class when expanded.

v_call: TRBV11-3
d_call: NA
j_call: TRBJ2-5
clone_size: NA
cdr3_aa: CASSLEGQPQETQYF
cdr3_nt: TGTGCCAGCAGCTTAGAAGGGCAACCACAAGAGACCCAGTACTTC

v_call: TRBV5-8
d_call: NA
j_call: TRBJ1-5
clone_size: NA
cdr3_aa: CASSPRTDHSNQPQHF
cdr3_nt: TGTGCCAGCAGCCCTAGGACAGACCATAGCAATCAGCCCCAGCATTTT

v_call: TRBV7-9
d_call: TRBD1
j_call: TRBJ1-1
clone_size: NA
cdr3_aa: CASSFTGDTEAFF
cdr3_nt: TGTGCCAGCAGCTTTACAGGGGACACTGAAGCTTTCTTT

v_call: TRBV9
d_call: NA
j_call: TRBJ1-1
clone_size: NA
cdr3_aa: CASSAGSFEAFF
cdr3_nt: TGTGCCAGCAGCGCAGGTTCTTTTGAAGCTTTCTTT

v_call: TRBV19
d_call: NA
j_call: TRBJ1-1
clone_size: NA
cdr3_aa: CASSIARDGAVGTEAFF
cdr3_nt: TGTGCCAGTAGTATAGCCCGGGACGGAGCTGTGGGCACTGAAGCTTTCTTT

v_call: TRBV5-6
d_call: NA
j_call: TRBJ1-4
clone_size: NA
cdr3_aa: CASSLASPREKLFF
cdr3_nt: TGTGCCAGCAGCTTGGCCAGCCCCCGGGAAAAACTGTTTTTT

v_call: TRBV10-2
d_call: NA
j_call: TRBJ1-2
clone_size: NA
cdr3_aa: CASRPGTTNYGYTF
cdr3_nt: TGCGCCAGCAGGCCCGGGACGACTAACTATGGCTACACCTTC

v_call: TRBV28
d_call: NA
j_call: TRBJ1-2
clone_size: NA
cdr3_aa: CASSLYYRDSYGYTF
cdr3_nt: TGTGCCAGCAGTCTATACTACCGGGACTCCTATGGCTACACCTTC

v_call: TRBV5-4
d_call: TRBD1
j_call: TRBJ2-7
clone_size: NA
cdr3_aa: CASSAGGQATYEQYF
cdr3_nt: TGTGCCAGCAGCGCCGGAGGACAGGCGACCTACGAGCAGTACTTC

v_call: TRBV10-2
d_call: NA
j_call: TRBJ1-2
clone_size: NA
cdr3_aa: CASSVPYGRAYGYTF
cdr3_nt: TGCGCCAGCAGTGTTCCCTACGGGCGGGCTTATGGCTACACCTTC

v_call: TRBV19
d_call: NA
j_call: TRBJ1-4
clone_size: NA
cdr3_aa: CASSIKVVANEKLFF
cdr3_nt: TGTGCCAGTAGTATAAAGGTTGTGGCTAATGAAAAACTGTTTTTT

v_call: TRBV5-4
d_call: NA
j_call: TRBJ1-2
clone_size: NA
cdr3_aa: CASSHPDSYGYTF
cdr3_nt: TGTGCCAGCAGCCATCCCGATTCCTATGGCTACACCTTC

v_call: TRBV6-1
d_call: NA
j_call: TRBJ1-2
clone_size: NA
cdr3_aa: CASRVGGNYGYTF
cdr3_nt: TGTGCCAGCAGGGTAGGGGGTAACTATGGCTACACCTTC

v_call: TRBV19
d_call: NA
j_call: TRBJ1-1
clone_size: NA
cdr3_aa: CASSIKEGEAFF
cdr3_nt: TGTGCCAGTAGTATAAAGGAGGGTGAAGCTTTCTTT

v_call: TRBV5-6
d_call: NA
j_call: TRBJ1-1
clone_size: few
cdr3_aa: CASSPIVDRFEAFF
cdr3_nt: TGTGCCAGCAGCCCTATCGTTGACAGATTCGAAGCTTTCTTT

v_call: TRBV7-9
d_call: NA
j_call: TRBJ2-3
clone_size: NA
cdr3_aa: CASSLVGTPTDTQYF
cdr3_nt: TGTGCCAGCAGCTTAGTTGGGACCCCCACAGATACGCAGTATTTT

v_call: TRBV29-1
d_call: NA
j_call: TRBJ2-2
clone_size: NA
cdr3_aa: CSGGSNTGELFF
cdr3_nt: TGCAGCGGCGGTTCCAACACCGGGGAGCTGTTTTTT

v_call: TRBV7-8
d_call: TRBD1
j_call: TRBJ1-2
clone_size: NA
cdr3_aa: CASSLVGGGTHGYTF
cdr3_nt: TGTGCCAGCAGCTTAGTAGGAGGGGGCACTCATGGCTACACCTTC

v_call: TRBV5-1
d_call: TRBD1
j_call: TRBJ1-1
clone_size: NA
cdr3_aa: CASSSTGGRTEAFF
cdr3_nt: TGCGCCAGCAGCAGCACAGGGGGCCGGACTGAAGCTTTCTTT

v_call: TRBV6-6
d_call: NA
j_call: TRBJ1-2
clone_size: many
cdr3_aa: CASSIPDPRYGYTF
cdr3_nt: TGTGCCAGCAGTATCCCGGACCCCCGCTATGGCTACACCTTC

v_call: TRBV14
d_call: TRBD1
j_call: TRBJ2-7
clone_size: NA
cdr3_aa: CASSRGQGPRYEQYF
cdr3_nt: TGTGCCAGCAGCCGTGGACAGGGGCCTCGCTACGAGCAGTACTTC

v_call: TRBV29-1
d_call: TRBD1
j_call: TRBJ2-2
clone_size: few
cdr3_aa: CSVTGQGDTGELFF
cdr3_nt: TGCAGCGTTACGGGACAGGGGGACACCGGGGAGCTGTTTTTT

v_call: TRBV21-1
d_call: NA
j_call: TRBJ1-2
clone_size: NA
cdr3_aa: CASSKGGTGGQYYGYTF
cdr3_nt: TGTGCCAGCAGCAAAGGAGGGACAGGGGGCCAATACTATGGCTACACCTTC

v_call: TRBV10-3
d_call: TRBD2
j_call: TRBJ2-1
clone_size: medium-sized
cdr3_aa: CAIRTSGGHNEQFF
cdr3_nt: TGTGCCATCAGAACTAGCGGGGGGCACAATGAGCAGTTCTTC

v_call: TRBV2
d_call: NA
j_call: TRBJ1-1
clone_size: NA
cdr3_aa: CASSAQFTEAFF
cdr3_nt: TGTGCCAGCAGTGCTCAGTTCACTGAAGCTTTCTTT

v_call: TRBV2
d_call: NA
j_call: TRBJ1-5
clone_size: NA
cdr3_aa: CASSVGQENQPQHF
cdr3_nt: TGTGCCAGCAGTGTGGGTCAGGAAAATCAGCCCCAGCATTTT